The subject of this entry is one T cell receptor (beta chain). A single count supports this clone. Which antigen it targets is not known. No base quality values were provided; no much bigger clone lies one nucleotide off. The data were taken from a study of T cell repertoires in ileal Crohn's disease (dated 2019 in TCRdb). Regarding the study in general: At the time of surgery, around 35% of patients were active smokers, and the median duration of disease was 6.5 to 8 years. Every patient underwent surgery because of a complication, which was stricturing disease in approximately 61% of cases and penetrating disease in about 40%. Roughly half of the patients were given postoperative therapy, with more than 15 on anti-TNF agents and 11 on thiopurines. TCR repertoire analysis was done in 45 to 65 Crohn's disease patients from a prospective multicentre cohort. The study was conducted in parallel with a multicentre cohort that was designed to identify predictors of early endoscopic recurrence following ileocolonic resection. A Rutgeerts score above i0 was used to define endoscopic postoperative recurrence. A total of approximately 170 mucosal samples from around 60 patients were sequenced, collected from several sites on the surgical specimen as well as at postoperative endoscopy.

Via the germline V gene, CDR1 is MDHEN and CDR2 SYDVKM. From the cysteine up to the phenylalanine, the CDR3 has a length of 15 residues. The only DNA kept is the CDR3, 45 bases in frame from the first base. From V the trimming removes 3 bases and from J it removes 4 bases, while the gene matches leave 7 bases of the junction unaccounted for. Points the paper makes about the study in general: A significantly higher proportion of clonal expansions was observed in active smokers at surgery than in non-smokers (25.9% vs 17.9%, p=0.02). Mucosal CD4 and CD8 T cells were sorted and sequenced only in a subgroup of patients, the size of which was not stated. More high-frequency clones were carried by sorted CD8 T cells than by CD4 T cells, suggesting that mucosal expansions were mainly CD8. Endoscopic recurrence was found to be associated with higher high-frequency clone percentages at surgery, and recurrence was observed in all patients with clonality above 26.8% (18/57).

For commercial TCRB immunosequencing, approximately 460 nanograms of biopsy DNA were submitted for each sample. A two-step, amplification bias-controlled multiplex PCR was used by Adaptive Biotechnology to amplify CDR3 regions from genomic DNA. In the first PCR, primers covered every V and J gene segment, and in the second PCR, barcodes and Illumina adapters were added. An Illumina instrument was used to sequence the CDR3 libraries. As for the original processing: The analysis used both the pipelines supplied by the vendor and custom analysis of the raw data in R/Bioconductor with R version 3.3.0. Clonality, which ranges from 0 to 1, was calculated as the inverse of the normalised Shannon entropy across all productive clones. High-frequency clones were defined as the repertoire share of the top 100 clones, retaining only clones passing a 95% confidence test. The Simpson index measured repertoire diversity, and the Morisita-Horn index measured overlap between samples. Held by TCRdb, this immuneACCESS table contains in-frame sequences only and omits some clones. Under half of the omission traces to an unresolved V gene where checked; the cause of the rest is unknown. The DNA gave D and trimming, while V, J and clone size come from that table. The sample has roughly 6,600 clones on record, 80% to 95% of them singletons. In total, the top ten clones hold 1.6% of the sample.

Adults with ileal or ileocolonic Crohn's disease for whom ileocolonic resection was indicated were considered eligible. Before DNA extraction, whole ileal mucosal biopsies were kept frozen at -80 degrees C. Genomic DNA was extracted from frozen whole biopsies with a TRizol-based method and quantified on a NanoDrop 2000 spectrophotometer. The sample consisted of ileal tissue. This TCR was sampled from an adult with Crohn's disease. The sequence is built from TRBV28 and TRBJ2-7, with 9 bases matching TRBD2. The nucleotide sequence reads TGTGCCAGCAGTTTGTGGATAGCGGGAGTGTACGAGCAGTACTTC. It codes for CASSLWIAGVYEQYF.